This T cell receptor (beta chain) came from a study of human T cells and chemical hapten exposure. Overall study context: A roughly 2 cm by roughly 2 cm inner upper arm patch received 2% DPC for sensitization. Patients received weekly diphenylcyclopropenone doses to the scalp throughout the approximately 24-week study.

During construction of the library, unique molecular identifiers were attached to individual cDNA molecules for quantitative, reproducible TCR counting. A single record per CDR3 protein comes from TCRdb applying MiXCR to the RACE reads. The sample has fewer than 55,000 distinct CDR3 sequences, approximately 9.9% seen once; the top ten hold roughly 15%. Study-level results: Positively correlated with patch test score were the counts of PT1 expanded TCRs.

The sample's time point: patch test 3, about 24 weeks after DPC sensitization. Treatment meaning: therapeutic diphenylcyclopropenone sensitization with weekly scalp DPC. Comment on this clonotype: Its antigen is undetermined.

Sequencing was performed on whole blood, taken in connection with sensitization to the hapten diphenylcyclopropenone (DPC). This clonotype was sampled from a woman aged 40-49 years with alopecia areata. Some clones in this sample may be carry-over from other donors' samples.

CDR3 residues: CASSLQGPNTEAFF. CDR3 DNA sequence: TGCGCCAGCAGCTTGCAGGGCCCGAACACTGAAGCTTTCTTT. The chain is built from TRBV5-1 and TRBJ1-1, with a possible D match to TRBD1 (5 bases). In germline, CDR1 is SGHRS, CDR2 YFSETQ. The V end lost 1 base, the J end lost 1 base, and 8 bases lay between the germline ends. This CDR3 has 14 residues. Combining the CDR3 with reference TRBV5-1 and TRBJ1-1 gives the whole variable domain KAGVTQTPRYLIKTRGQQVTLSCSPISGHRSVSWYQQTPGQGLQFLFEYFSETQRNKGNFPGRFSGRQFSNSRSEMNVSTLELGDSALYLCASSLQGPNTEAFFGQGTRLTVV.